Sequencing of this T cell receptor (beta chain) was carried out in a study of T cells in Graves' hyperthyroidism and ophthalmopathy. RNA transcripts served as the template for amplifying TCR beta CDR3 regions. HTBI primers were used for first-round RT-PCR of the TCR CDR3. TCRdb itself ran the multiplex PCR reads through MiXCR, one entry per CDR3 protein. Of fewer than 750,000 distinct CDR3 sequences in the sample, roughly 15% are singletons; the top ten hold roughly an eighth. The germline V gene encodes CDR1 SGHAT and CDR2 FQNNGV. V lost 3 bases to trimming and J lost 12 bases, with 18 bases between them. The CDR3 extends over 14 amino acids. Clinical symptoms, serum thyroxine, TRAb, thyroid ultrasound and orbital computed tomography informed diagnoses. This clonotype occurred many times.

The chain joins TRBV11-2 to TRBJ2-1; D not certain. The sequenced sample consisted of blood. The source of this sequence is a woman aged 45-60 years with Graves' ophthalmopathy. The CDR3 bases are TGTGCCAGCAGCTTGGACCTAAGGCCCGGTCCGCAGTTCTTC. Encoded protein: CASSLDLRPGPQFF. Looking up the rest from reference TRBV11-2 and TRBJ2-1 gives the full variable domain: EAGVAQSPRYKIIEKRQSVAFWCNPISGHATLYWYQQILGQGPKLLIQFQNNGVVDDSQLPKDRFSAERLKGVDSTLKIQPAKLEDSAVYLCASSLDLRPGPQFFGPGTRLTVL.